One and the same sample provided the 14 T cell receptor beta chains below, sequenced in a study of blood T cells in healthy people across ages. Primers used in a second PCR of roughly 6 to 11 cycles were a sample-barcoded 5' primer and a J-beta primer mix. In TCRdb, the 5' RACE reads were re-called with MiXCR into one record per CDR3 protein. The data show some 760,000 distinct CDR3 sequences, 25% seen once. This sample also belongs to another study, concerning T cells of mothers and their children.

Sequenced: blood. The source of these receptors is a boy aged 5-17 years in good health.

The table lists this clonotype with many counts. The CDR3 reads CASSFVSYEQYF. In DNA, the CDR3 is TGTGCCAGCAGTTTCGTCTCCTACGAGCAGTACTTC. The genes are TRBV28 and TRBJ2-7; the D is unclear. Deletions cut 3 bases from V and 0 bases from J, with 3 bases between. Germline V gene data show CDR1 as MDHEN and CDR2 as SYDVKM. This CDR3 is built from 12 residues.

This clonotype was seen only a few times. The genes are TRBV7-9 and TRBJ1-2; 8 bases fit TRBD1. Germline CDR1 reads SEHNR; CDR2 reads FQNEAQ (reference sequence). The V segment lost 5 bases and the J segment 6 bases; nucleotides outside the gene matches: 11. The CDR3 has 15 amino acids. The CDR3 loop is CASSDPGQGFDGYTF. Here the CDR3 DNA reads TGTGCCAGCAGCGATCCTGGACAGGGTTTCGATGGCTACACCTTC.

The chain couples TRBV3-1 to TRBJ2-2; 11 positions match TRBD1. The CDR3 extends over 16 amino acids. In germline, CDR1 is LGHDT, CDR2 YNNKEL (reference sequence). With 0 bases clipped from V and 9 bases from J, the junction kept 6 bases outside the gene matches. The CDR3 is CASSQDAWTGGRELFF. The CDR3 DNA sequence: TGTGCCAGCAGCCAAGATGCGTGGACAGGGGGCAGGGAGCTGTTTTTT.

This clonotype has just a few counts. The V gene is TRBV27, the J gene TRBJ1-5; the D gene is possibly TRBD1 (6 bases). The CDR3 sequence is 15 residues long. Germline V gene data show CDR1 as MNHEY and CDR2 as SMNVEV (reference sequence). Trimming took 6 bases from V and 6 from J, leaving 18 bases between them. The CDR3 nucleotides are TGTGCCAGCAGCCCCAGAAGGGGGGCGGGTCAGCCCCAGCATTTT. The encoded protein is CASSPRRGAGQPQHF.

The rearrangement joins TRBV5-1 to TRBJ2-5; 15 bases fit TRBD2. The CDR3 is made up of 18 amino acids. Germline V gene lookup returns CDR1 SGHRS and CDR2 YFSETQ. V lost 4 bases and J lost 0; bases outside the gene matches: 7. CDR3 sequence reads: CASSLIGTSGGYQETQYF. The CDR3 bases are TGCGCCAGCAGCCTGATCGGGACTAGCGGGGGGTACCAAGAGACCCAGTACTTC.

The chain couples TRBV29-1 to TRBJ1-2, with 7 bases fitting TRBD1. The CDR3 contains 13 residues. Germline lookup yields CDR1 SQVTM and CDR2 ANQGSEA. J was trimmed by 4 bases and V by 2 bases; bases with no gene match: 4. The CDR3 DNA reads as TGCAGCGTTGAAAGACAGGGCGCCTATGGCTACACCTTC. Protein product: CSVERQGAYGYTF.

The V call is TRBV5-5, the J call TRBJ1-4; D unclear. The CDR3 is 12 amino acids. Trimming stripped 5 bases from V and 8 bases from J, with 10 bases between. Germline V lookup: CDR1 SGHKS, CDR2 YYEKEE (reference sequence). The CDR3 DNA sequence: TGTGCCAGCAGAATGGGAACCGAAAAACTGTTTTTT. This codes for CASRMGTEKLFF.

This clonotype was recorded a few times. This chain joins TRBV24-1 and TRBJ2-5; perhaps TRBD2 as D (7 bases). The CDR3 length is 14 residues. V lost 2 bases, J lost 5 bases, and 11 bases lay in between. The germline V gene encodes CDR1 KGHDR and CDR2 SFDVKD. The CDR3 reads CATSDSGGGETQYF. DNA for the CDR3: TGTGCCACCAGTGATTCGGGGGGCGGGGAGACCCAGTACTTC.

The gene calls are TRBV29-1 and TRBJ1-2; D might be TRBD1 (5 bases). Germline lookup yields CDR1 SQVTM and CDR2 ANQGSEA. Deletions cut 3 bases from V and 6 bases from J, with 11 bases between. This CDR3 contains 12 residues. The CDR3 protein is CSVEKGVDGYTF. The DNA for the CDR3 is TGCAGCGTTGAGAAAGGGGTTGATGGCTACACCTTC.

The rearrangement uses TRBV19 and TRBJ1-5; D is uncertain. The length of the CDR3 is 13 residues. V lost 5 bases to trimming and J lost 3 bases, with 8 bases between them. From germline, CDR1 is LNHDA and CDR2 SQIVND (reference sequence). CDR3: CASSPRVNQPQHF. The CDR3 nucleotides are TGTGCCAGTAGTCCCCGGGTCAATCAGCCCCAGCATTTT.

The V and J genes are TRBV7-6 and TRBJ2-5; tentatively, D is TRBD1 or TRBD2 (5 bases each). V lost 5 bases to trimming and J lost 3 bases, with 16 bases between them. CDR1 and CDR2 from the germline V gene are SGHVS and FNYEAQ. There are 15 residues in the CDR3. The CDR3 spells CASSLHLGVKETQYF. DNA of the CDR3: TGTGCCAGCAGCCTACACTTGGGGGTTAAAGAGACCCAGTACTTC. The variable domain in full, with the rest retrieved from reference TRBV7-6 and TRBJ2-5, is GAGVSQSPRYKVTKRGQDVALRCDPISGHVSLYWYRQALGQGPEFLTYFNYEAQQDKSGLPNDRFSAERPEGSISTLTIQRTEQRDSAMYRCASSLHLGVKETQYFGPGTRLLVL.

J is TRBJ2-3 and V is TRBV7-2; D might be TRBD1 (6 bases). In germline, CDR1 is SGHTA, CDR2 FQGNSA. This CDR3 spans 14 amino acids. V was pared by 6 bases and J by 2 bases, with 12 bases between. The CDR3 loop reads CASRSAGVTDTQYF. The CDR3, as DNA: TGTGCCAGCAGATCTGCAGGGGTCACAGATACGCAGTATTTT.

In its sample, this clonotype was seen a few times. The chain combines TRBV11-2 with TRBJ2-1; a weak D match, TRBD2 (6 bases). Germline lookup yields CDR1 SGHAT and CDR2 FQNNGV. This CDR3 has 14 residues. The V gene lost 5 bases and the J gene lost 3 bases, with 11 bases spanning the gap. CDR3 loop: CASSGSAGYNEQFF. CDR3 DNA: TGTGCCAGCAGCGGGTCAGCGGGCTACAATGAGCAGTTCTTC.

The genes are TRBV27 and TRBJ2-7, with D perhaps TRBD1 (6 bases). The germline V and J ends were trimmed by 7 bases and 0 bases, with 16 bases remaining between them. In germline, CDR1 is MNHEY, CDR2 SMNVEV (reference sequence). CDR3 size: 15 residues. In DNA, the CDR3 is TGTGCCAGCAATCCCAGGGGAAAAAACTCCTACGAGCAGTACTTC. Its translation: CASNPRGKNSYEQYF.